This T cell receptor beta chain was obtained from a study of T-cell reconstitution after alpha-beta-depleted transplantation in children. The TCRbeta library incorporated unique molecular identifiers. TCRdb itself ran the PCR reads through MiXCR, one entry per CDR3 protein. The sample shows 250,000 to 300,000 distinct CDR3 sequences, more than 8% of them seen only once. This clonotype has only one observation. Material: PBMCs from the stem cell graft donor, obtained from the stem cell graft. This TCR derives from a human donor who donated a stem cell graft to a child with SCID.

In nucleotides, the CDR3 is TGTGCCAGCATTAGGCAGGGGACGCCCGAGCAGTACTTC. Protein sequence: CASIRQGTPEQYF. The chain carries TRBV28 and TRBJ2-7; D is possibly TRBD1 (6 bases). Between the trimmed V and J ends, which lost 7 bases and 6 bases, there was a span of 16 bases. This CDR3 is built from 13 residues. Looked up from germline, CDR1 is MDHEN and CDR2 is SYDVKM.